The clone carrying this T cell receptor beta chain has only a few counts. No antigen is known for it. Trimming stripped 1 base from V and 7 bases from J, with 18 bases between. The CDR3 is made up of 16 amino acids. The germline V gene has CDR1 SGHRS and CDR2 YFSETQ. The data belong to a study of beta chain features in type 1 diabetes. Study-wide points: Shortening of TCRB CDR3s, moderate but significant, appeared in all four CD4+ subsets of Type 1 diabetes patients.

TCRB transcripts that were expressed got sequenced, as all of the isolated RNA had been reverse transcribed. Here immunoSEQ multiplex PCR was the method, and the copy in TCRdb shows in-frame clones only, minus some. The sample lists around 690,000 clones, roughly 12% seen once, with more than 0.1% in the top ten. The chain couples TRBV5-1 to TRBJ2-1; D possibly uses TRBD1 or TRBD2 (6 bases each). This clonotype originated in a man aged 30-40 years with type 1 diabetes. The sample consisted of naive CD4+ T cells from blood. CDR3 in amino acids: CASSLIPGGAGNEQFF. CDR3 sequence (DNA): TGCGCCAGCAGCTTGATACCCGGGGGCGCGGGGAATGAGCAGTTCTTC.